Each of the 26 T cell receptor beta chains below was sequenced from the same sample in a study of early T cells in non-severe SARS-CoV-2 infection (dated by TCRdb to the early 2020s). The library relied on 5' RACE. The data were produced on a NextSeq 500. TCRdb reanalyzed the raw reads on its own, using fastp at Q25 for trimming and MiXCR for clone calling, and kept in-frame beta chains. Each CDR3 protein appears once, grouped with its most common genes and DNA. This sample has 40,000 to 45,000 distinct CDR3 sequences in its table, and about 6% of those were observed once. About 20% of the sample lies in the top ten. The material sequenced was whole blood, taken at baseline. These receptors were collected from an adult who was a healthcare worker with PCR-confirmed SARS-CoV-2 infection or an uninfected control (not recorded which).

This clonotype has ten or more counts. An end of the junction differs from the germline gene, which may be a read error. The rearrangement uses TRBV4-3 and TRBJ2-7; 9 positions agree with TRBD2. This CDR3 is built from 16 residues. Germline CDR1 is LGHNA and CDR2 is YSLEER. The CDR3: CASSQELAGVGYEQYF. As DNA, the CDR3 is TGCGCCAGCAGTCAAGAGTTAGCGGGAGTGGGCTACGAGCAGTACTTC.

A word on this clonotype: A clone one base away is much larger, so this may be a read error. The rearrangement links TRBV7-8 to TRBJ2-1; D unclear. From germline, CDR1 is SGHVS and CDR2 FQNEAQ. This CDR3 is 16 amino acids long. Trimming stripped 3 bases from V and 4 bases from J, with 16 bases between. The CDR3 protein is CASSFRLGKKYNEQFF. The CDR3 DNA reads TGTGCCAGCAGCTTCAGGTTGGGAAAGAAGTACAATGAGCAGTTCTTC.

V usage is TRBV24-1 and J usage is TRBJ2-3; 8 bases map to TRBD2. Germline-derived CDR1 and CDR2 are KGHDR and SFDVKD. The CDR3 loop spans 14 amino acids. V lost 9 bases, J lost 0 bases, and 4 bases stayed unmatched. CDR3 loop: CATRGGPSTDTQYF. The CDR3, as DNA: TGTGCCACCCGCGGGGGGCCGAGCACAGATACGCAGTATTTT.

This clonotype was detected only a few times. The rearrangement uses TRBV18 and TRBJ2-5, with D unclear. Between the trimmed V and J ends, which lost 2 bases and 5 bases, there was a span of 15 bases. The CDR3 length is 15 residues. Germline V lookup: CDR1 KGHSH, CDR2 LQKENI. CDR3 protein: CASSPRRSAQETQYF. CDR3 nucleotides: TGTGCCAGCTCACCAAGGCGAAGCGCTCAGGAGACCCAGTACTTC.

The table lists this clonotype with a few counts. The chain joins TRBV11-2 to TRBJ2-5, with unresolved D. CDR1 and CDR2 (germline): SGHAT, FQNNGV. The CDR3 has 12 residues. Trimming took 4 bases from V and 5 from J, leaving 8 bases between them. The CDR3: CASSSDRETQYF. The DNA for the CDR3 is TGTGCCAGCAGCTCGGACCGGGAGACCCAGTACTTC.

This clonotype was recorded at least ten times. This chain links TRBV28 with TRBJ2-2; D is uncertain. Germline CDR1 MDHEN, CDR2 SYDVKM. CDR3 length equals 16 residues. With 2 bases removed from V and 3 bases from J, the gap between germline ends came to 13 bases. This chain's CDR3 is CASSLHFLGDTGELFF. As DNA, the CDR3 is TGTGCCAGCAGTTTACACTTCCTTGGGGACACCGGGGAGCTGTTTTTT. The full variable domain, rest sourced from reference TRBV28 and TRBJ2-2, is DVKVTQSSRYLVKRTGEKVFLECVQDMDHENMFWYRQDPGLGLRLIYFSYDVKMKEKGDIPEGYSVSREKKERFSLILESASTNQTSMYLCASSLHFLGDTGELFFGEGSRLTVL.

This clonotype showed up many times. The genes are TRBV5-4 and TRBJ2-2; D unresolved. This CDR3 comprises 14 residues. The ends were cut back, 4 bases at V and 2 bases at J, with 9 bases in the middle. Germline V lookup: CDR1 SGHNT, CDR2 YYREEE (reference sequence). In nucleotides, the CDR3 is TGTGCCAGCAGCCGGAACAGAAACACCGGGGAGCTGTTTTTT. Protein sequence: CASSRNRNTGELFF.

V and J are TRBV7-2 and TRBJ2-5; D call uncertain. CDR1 is SGHTA and CDR2 is FQGNSA in the germline V gene. V lost 1 base and J 4 bases, leaving 10 bases between the germline ends. CDR3 length: 14 residues. The CDR3 DNA reads as TGTGCCAGCAGCTTAGGCCTAGTCGGAGAGACCCAGTACTTC. Translation: CASSLGLVGETQYF.

The CDR3 DNA follows: TGTGCCAGCAGTTTAGACGGGAGGAACACCGGGGAGCTGTTTTTT. This encodes CASSLDGRNTGELFF. The chain has TRBV12-3 or TRBV12-4 and TRBJ2-2, with D perhaps matching TRBD2 (6 bases). Deletions cut 1 base from V and 1 base from J, with 7 bases between. The CDR3 has 15 residues.

This clonotype was recorded at least ten times. This CDR3 reads CASSASYPEVAEAFF. CDR3 nucleotides: TGTGCCAGCAGCGCCAGTTACCCGGAAGTGGCTGAAGCTTTCTTT. The chain employs TRBV7-2 and TRBJ1-1, with D unresolved. The germline V and J ends were trimmed by 5 bases and 6 bases, with 19 bases remaining between them. Germline assignment: CDR1 SGHTA and CDR2 FQGNSA. The length of the CDR3 is 15 residues.

This clonotype was detected ten times or more. The chain uses TRBV3-1 and TRBJ1-1; no clear D gene. Germline lookup yields CDR1 LGHDT and CDR2 YNNKEL (reference sequence). Trimming took 4 bases from V and 6 from J, leaving 6 bases between them. This CDR3 has 11 amino acids. The CDR3 is CASSRRAEAFF. In DNA, the CDR3 is TGTGCCAGCAGCCGGCGGGCTGAAGCTTTCTTT.

This clonotype has a count of ten or more. This chain connects TRBV2 to TRBJ2-7, with D uncertain. Trimming removed 6 bases from V and 5 bases from J, with 5 bases in between. The CDR3 length is 10 residues. Germline CDR1 is SNHLY and CDR2 is FYNNEI. CDR3 coding DNA: TGTGCCAGCAGCACTCACGAGCAGTACTTC. The encoded protein is CASSTHEQYF.

There are a few counts of this clonotype. The chain combines TRBV7-8 with TRBJ1-1; the D gene is possibly TRBD1 (5 bases). CDR1 is SGHVS and CDR2 is FQNEAQ in the germline V gene. CDR3 length: 13 amino acids. Trimming shortened V by 8 bases and J by 4 bases, and 14 bases separated the two germline ends. The DNA of the CDR3 is TGTGCCAGCGTTGGGTTGGGGGGCACTGAAGCTTTCTTT. Amino acids: CASVGLGGTEAFF.

The chain joins TRBV4-3 to TRBJ2-6; the D is unclear. V lost 3 bases and J lost 0, with 9 bases in between. Germline CDR1 is LGHNA and CDR2 is YSLEER. The CDR3 contains 16 residues. CDR3 nucleotides: TGCGCCAGCAGCCATGACTGGGGCTCTGGGGCCAACGTCCTGACTTTC. Translated: CASSHDWGSGANVLTF.

This clonotype was detected many times. The junction differs from germline at one of its ends, possibly a read error. This sequence joins TRBV7-7 and TRBJ2-1; possible D gene TRBD2, 6 bases. Germline CDR1 reads SSHAT; CDR2 reads FNYEAQ (reference sequence). This CDR3 has 15 amino acids. This CDR3 reads CASSPSVSSYNEQFF. DNA for the CDR3: TGTGCTAGCAGCCCTAGCGTATCGTCCTACAATGAGCAGTTCTTC.

The CDR3 nucleotides read TGTGCCAGCTCCCGGGACGGGGGGTCTGGGGCCAACGTCCTGACTTTC. Amino acids: CASSRDGGSGANVLTF. The V gene is TRBV10-3, the J gene TRBJ2-6, with 7 bases identical to TRBD2. The CDR3 loop spans 16 amino acids. Germline V gives CDR1 ENHRY, CDR2 SYGVKD. V was clipped by 10 bases and J by 1 base; unmatched bases: 10.

This clonotype was seen only a few times. J is TRBJ1-1 and V is TRBV4-1; D is possibly TRBD1 (5 bases). Germline CDR1 MGHRA, CDR2 YSYEKL. V was shortened by 4 bases and J by 4 bases, with 10 bases between the two germline ends. CDR3 length equals 13 residues. The CDR3 DNA reads TGCGCCAGCAGCCCCAGGGAAGGCACTGAAGCTTTCTTT. Translated: CASSPREGTEAFF.

This clonotype has a count of ten or more. The chain recombines TRBV7-8 with TRBJ2-5; D is possibly TRBD2 (5 bases). Germline values: CDR1 SGHVS, CDR2 FQNEAQ. V was pared by 6 bases and J by 3 bases, with 11 bases between. CDR3 length equals 13 residues. In nucleotides, the CDR3 is TGTGCCAGCAGGAGCGGAGAGAAAGAGACCCAGTACTTC. Translated: CASRSGEKETQYF.

This clonotype appeared many times. The rearrangement links TRBV7-6 to TRBJ1-1; 8 nucleotides line up with TRBD1. In germline, CDR1 is SGHVS, CDR2 FNYEAQ. Trimming at V came to 0 bases and at J to 4 bases, leaving 4 bases not matched to a gene. CDR3 length: 15 residues. The CDR3 sequence is CASSLAAGGSTEAFF. The CDR3 DNA reads as TGTGCCAGCAGCTTAGCGGCAGGGGGCAGCACTGAAGCTTTCTTT.

The gene calls are TRBV6-6 and TRBJ1-5, with no clear D. The CDR3 is 12 amino acids. The V end was cut by 4 bases, the J end by 7 bases, with 8 bases between. CDR1 and CDR2 (germline): MNHNY, SVGAGI (reference sequence). The CDR3 nucleotides read TGTGCCAGCAGTTTCGGAGACCAGCCCCAGCATTTT. It translates to CASSFGDQPQHF.

This clonotype was detected ten times or more. The chain is built from TRBV7-2 and TRBJ2-5, with D perhaps matching TRBD2 (6 bases). The CDR3 spans 15 residues. Trimming took off 3 bases at V and 2 bases at J, with 13 bases between the two ends. CDR1 is SGHTA and CDR2 is FQGNSA in the germline V gene. The CDR3 protein is CASSFDGLSQETQYF. The CDR3 coding sequence is TGTGCCAGCAGCTTTGATGGACTATCTCAAGAGACCCAGTACTTC. The whole variable domain, remainder taken from reference TRBV7-2 and TRBJ2-5, is GAGVSQSPSNKVTEKGKDVELRCDPISGHTALYWYRQSLGQGLEFLIYFQGNSAPDKSGLPSDRFSAERTGGSVSTLTIQRTQQEDSAVYLCASSFDGLSQETQYFGPGTRLLVL.

This clonotype has a count of ten or more. This chain links TRBV7-9 with TRBJ1-2; tentatively, D is TRBD1 (6 bases). Trimming stripped 5 bases from V and 4 bases from J, with 17 bases between. The CDR3 extends over 15 amino acids. Germline V gene sequence: CDR1 SEHNR, CDR2 FQNEAQ (reference sequence). Written as DNA, the CDR3 is TGTGCCAGCAGCCCAGGGGACGGGCAGTTCTATGGCTACACCTTC. Its translation is CASSPGDGQFYGYTF.

This chain uses TRBV29-1 with TRBJ1-3, with a tentative D call TRBD1 (5 bases). The V end lost 5 bases, the J end lost 4 bases, and 15 bases lay between the germline ends. The CDR3 sequence is 14 residues long. Germline V gene sequence: CDR1 SQVTM, CDR2 ANQGSEA. This chain's CDR3 is CSVPDGGGGNTIYF. The CDR3 region has the DNA TGCAGCGTTCCGGATGGGGGAGGAGGAAACACCATATATTTT. Together with reference TRBV29-1 and TRBJ1-3, the CDR3 gives the full variable domain: SAVISQKPSRDICQRGTSLTIQCQVDSQVTMMFWYRQQPGQSLTLIATANQGSEATYESGFVIDKFPISRPNLTFSTLTVSNMSPEDSSIYLCSVPDGGGGNTIYFGEGSWLTVV.

This clonotype was counted ten times or more. V usage is TRBV11-2 and J usage is TRBJ2-7, with a weak D call TRBD1 (6 bases). Trimming stripped 5 bases from V and 4 bases from J, with 12 bases between. This CDR3 region has 13 residues. CDR1 and CDR2 from the germline V gene are SGHAT and FQNNGV. The CDR3 region is CASSRGTLYEQYF. CDR3 bases: TGTGCCAGCAGCCGAGGGACACTTTACGAGCAGTACTTC.

This clonotype appeared many times. The chain joins TRBV19 to TRBJ2-5; possible D gene TRBD1, 5 bases. The CDR3 is 15 amino acids. The germline V gene encodes CDR1 LNHDA and CDR2 SQIVND (reference sequence). Deletions cut 7 bases from V and 2 bases from J, with 17 bases between. The CDR3 is CASTKGSRLQETQYF. The CDR3 DNA sequence: TGTGCCAGTACAAAGGGGTCTAGACTTCAAGAGACCCAGTACTTC. The full variable domain, its missing parts supplied by reference TRBV19 and TRBJ2-5, is DGGITQSPKYLFRKEGQNVTLSCEQNLNHDAMYWYRQDPGQGLRLIYYSQIVNDFQKGDIAEGYSVSREKKESFPLTVTSAQKNPTAFYLCASTKGSRLQETQYFGPGTRLLVL.

In this sample, this clonotype turned up many times. This sequence joins TRBV11-2 and TRBJ2-7; no reliable D call. V shed 5 bases and J shed 5 bases, with 16 bases lying between them. Germline lookup yields CDR1 SGHAT and CDR2 FQNNGV. There are 14 residues in the CDR3. The CDR3 nucleotides are TGTGCCAGCAGCGCCGAAGTTAGGGTCCACGAGCAGTACTTC. This gives the protein CASSAEVRVHEQYF.